The 13 T cell receptor beta chains reported below all come from one sample, sequenced in a study of Ad26.COV2.S vaccination and SARS-CoV-2 variants. Sequencing was performed with immunoSEQ multiplex PCR; in TCRdb, only in-frame clones are kept and a portion is missing. This sample has around 300,000 clones, with about 87% found just once. This sample's treatment: around 19 received Ad26.COV2.S at low or high dose, single or two shots; about 5 received placebo; per-sample allocation not given. Repertoires come from day 63 after the first vaccine or placebo injection. Sequences were derived from peripheral blood, sampled in a trial of Ad26.COV2.S vaccine versus placebo. Source of these receptors: a person aged 18-60 years who received the Ad26.COV2.S COVID-19 vaccine or a placebo.

V gene TRBV3-1 (or the pseudogene TRBV3-2) combines with J gene TRBJ1-1; TRBD1 is a possible D gene (6 bases). The V gene lost 1 base and the J gene lost 5 bases, with 17 bases spanning the gap. Germline CDR1 and CDR2: LGHDT and YNNKEL (reference sequence). This CDR3 has 16 residues. DNA for the CDR3: TGTGCCAGCAGCCAAGTTCTCCGGGGGCCAAATACTGAAGCTTTCTTT. The encoded protein is CASSQVLRGPNTEAFF.

The chain combines TRBV14 with TRBJ1-5, with D unclear. Trimming left V 1 base short and J 2 bases short, with 9 bases between. Germline CDR1 and CDR2: SGHDN and FVKESK. The CDR3 spans 15 residues. CDR3 residues: CASSQGGLRNQPQHF. As DNA, the CDR3 is TGTGCCAGCAGCCAAGGCGGGTTGCGCAATCAGCCCCAGCATTTT.

This chain joins TRBV28 and TRBJ1-5, with TRBD1 matching over 8 bases. V lost 5 bases to trimming and J lost 5 bases; unmatched junction nucleotides: 5. The CDR3 runs to 14 residues. Germline V gene lookup returns CDR1 MDHEN and CDR2 SYDVKM. The CDR3 bases are TGTGCCAGCAGTCGTGACAGGGGCTATCAGCCCCAGCATTTT. Protein product: CASSRDRGYQPQHF.

The chain has TRBV5-1 and TRBJ2-2; D not certain. V lost 0 bases and J lost 5, with 5 bases in between. The CDR3 spans 13 residues. Germline V gives CDR1 SGHRS, CDR2 YFSETQ. Here the CDR3 DNA reads TGCGCCAGCAGCTTGGAATGGACCGGGGAGCTGTTTTTT. This translates into CASSLEWTGELFF.

Sample share makes this clone medium-sized. This same CDR3 is encoded by further DNA sequences in the sample. V is TRBV24-1 and J is TRBJ2-2; TRBD1 matches at 9 bases. The CDR3 runs 16 residues. V shed 3 bases and J 4 bases; nucleotides not matched to a gene: 5. Germline V lookup: CDR1 KGHDR, CDR2 SFDVKD. The chain's CDR3 is CATSDPGQGTTGELFF. The CDR3 bases are TGTGCCACCAGTGATCCGGGACAGGGTACCACCGGGGAGCTGTTTTTT.

The rearrangement joins TRBV14 to TRBJ1-3; D remains unclear. CDR1 is SGHDN, CDR2 FVKESK, per germline. V lost 0 bases, J lost 4 bases, and 4 bases lay in between. The CDR3 extends over 13 amino acids. CDR3 DNA: TGTGCCAGCAGCCAAGAGATGGGAAACACCATATATTTT. It yields the protein CASSQEMGNTIYF. The full variable domain, with the rest looked up from reference TRBV14 and TRBJ1-3, is EAGVTQFPSHSVIEKGQTVTLRCDPISGHDNLYWYRRVMGKEIKFLLHFVKESKQDESGMPNNRFLAERTGGTYSTLKVQPAELEDSGVYFCASSQEMGNTIYFGEGSWLTVV.

V and J are TRBV28 and TRBJ2-2; the match to TRBD2 covers 10 bases. The V gene end was trimmed by 7 bases and the J gene end by 6 bases; junction bases not matched to a gene: 11. This CDR3 has 16 residues. Germline lookup yields CDR1 MDHEN and CDR2 SYDVKM. The CDR3 nucleotides are TGTGCCAGCAATGCAGCGGGAGGGAGGGTTGCCGGGGAGCTGTTTTTT. Translating gives CASNAAGGRVAGELFF.

The chain employs TRBV7-2 and TRBJ2-5; tentatively, D is TRBD1 (5 bases). Trimming took 4 bases from V and 2 from J, leaving 11 bases between them. Germline-derived CDR1 and CDR2 are SGHTA and FQGNSA. This CDR3 is 14 amino acids long. The CDR3 spells CASSSSGIQETQYF. In nucleotides, the CDR3 is TGTGCCAGCAGCTCCTCAGGGATACAAGAGACCCAGTACTTC.

This clone has only one observation. The V and J genes are TRBV29-1 and TRBJ1-4; tentative D call: TRBD1 (6 bases). V lost 4 bases to trimming and J lost 4 bases, with 19 bases between them. CDR3 length equals 16 residues. Germline CDR1 reads SQVTM; CDR2 reads ANQGSEA. For the CDR3, the DNA is TGCAGCGTTGTCGGGGGCCACCAAACGGGTAATGAAAAACTGTTTTTT. Amino acids: CSVVGGHQTGNEKLFF.

The CDR3 DNA sequence: TGTGCCAGCCTCCTCTCTTTGGATGAAAAACTGTTTTTT. It encodes CASLLSLDEKLFF. This chain uses TRBV7-9 with TRBJ1-4; D is uncertain. CDR3 length: 13 residues. Germline V lookup: CDR1 SEHNR, CDR2 FQNEAQ (reference sequence). V lost 8 bases to trimming and J lost 6 bases, with 13 bases between them.

The genes are TRBV5-4 and TRBJ2-3, with D hard to call. The CDR3 consists of 15 residues. Trimming stripped 1 base from V and 4 bases from J, with 13 bases between. In germline, CDR1 is SGHNT, CDR2 YYREEE (reference sequence). CDR3 residues: CASSLISRSPDTQYF. CDR3 in DNA: TGTGCCAGCAGCTTGATCTCGAGGTCCCCAGATACGCAGTATTTT.

This sequence joins TRBV10-3 and TRBJ2-3; TRBD2 aligns across 14 bases. This CDR3 is 18 amino acids long. The germline V gene encodes CDR1 ENHRY and CDR2 SYGVKD. J lost 0 bases, V lost 4 bases, and 6 bases had no gene match. The chain's CDR3 is CAISGGLAGGMSTDTQYF. CDR3 bases: TGTGCCATCAGTGGTGGACTAGCGGGGGGCATGAGCACAGATACGCAGTATTTT.

The genes are TRBV7-2 and TRBJ2-7; 8 nucleotides match TRBD2. The V and J ends lost 4 bases and 1 base, in that order; junction bases with no gene match: 6. The CDR3 has 15 residues. Per germline, CDR1 SGHTA and CDR2 FQGNSA. Written as DNA, the CDR3 is TGTGCCAGCAGCTCCGGACTAGCAGAATCCTACGAGCAGTACTTC. Encoded protein: CASSSGLAESYEQYF.